The 9 T cell receptor beta chains given below trace back to one sample, sequenced in a study of blood T cell repertoires in COVID-19 (dated by TCRdb to 2018 to 2020). Preparation of the library involved the immunoSEQ multiplex PCR assay. This immuneACCESS table, as held by TCRdb, lists in-frame sequences with V and J called but not all clones. Of the missing ones, under half trace to an unresolved V gene in checked studies; the others have no known cause. The sample table records about 330,000 clones; around 88% of these occur just once. The ten largest clones add up to about 1.6% of the sample. Sequenced material: peripheral blood. The source is a woman aged 50 to 60 with acute or convalescent COVID-19.

The chain has TRBV18 and TRBJ2-2; possible D gene TRBD2, 6 bases. The CDR3 is 16 residues long. The V end was cut by 0 bases, the J end by 4 bases, with 12 bases between. CDR1 is KGHSH, CDR2 LQKENI, per germline. The CDR3 nucleotides read TGTGCCAGCTCACCACCGTCGAGGGGAGGCACCGGGGAGCTGTTTTTT. Translated, it gives CASSPPSRGGTGELFF.

This sequence joins TRBV29-1 and TRBJ1-1; the D is unclear. CDR1 and CDR2 (germline): SQVTM, ANQGSEA. The CDR3 covers 13 residues. With 4 bases removed from V and 1 base from J, the gap between germline ends came to 10 bases. The CDR3 DNA reads TGCAGCGTTGTACACCCGTCGAACACTGAAGCTTTCTTT. It is translated as CSVVHPSNTEAFF. The whole variable domain, remainder taken from reference TRBV29-1 and TRBJ1-1, is SAVISQKPSRDICQRGTSLTIQCQVDSQVTMMFWYRQQPGQSLTLIATANQGSEATYESGFVIDKFPISRPNLTFSTLTVSNMSPEDSSIYLCSVVHPSNTEAFFGQGTRLTVV.

This clone was seen a handful of times. V usage is TRBV9 and J usage is TRBJ1-1; no reliable D call. Looked up from germline, CDR1 is SGDLS and CDR2 is YYNGEE. The CDR3 spans 14 residues. The ends were cut back, 0 bases at V and 1 base at J, with 7 bases in the middle. The CDR3 region has the DNA TGTGCCAGCAGCGTAGGTGGCAGGAACACTGAAGCTTTCTTT. This sequence encodes CASSVGGRNTEAFF. Full variable domain (rest looked up from reference TRBV9 and TRBJ1-1): DSGVTQTPKHLITATGQRVTLRCSPRSGDLSVYWYQQSLDQGLQFLIQYYNGEERAKGNILERFSAQQFPDLHSELNLSSLELGDSALYFCASSVGGRNTEAFFGQGTRLTVV.

The genes are TRBV29-1 and TRBJ2-7; D possibly corresponds to TRBD1 (6 bases). The CDR3 covers 14 residues. From germline, CDR1 is SQVTM and CDR2 ANQGSEA. Between the trimmed V and J ends, which lost 3 bases and 2 bases, there was a span of 14 bases. CDR3 in amino acids: CSVEVQGTTYEQYF. Written as DNA, the CDR3 is TGCAGCGTTGAGGTCCAGGGGACCACCTACGAGCAGTACTTC.

The J gene is TRBJ2-7, the V gene TRBV7-9, with a weak D call TRBD1 (6 bases). The CDR3 has 12 residues. V lost 1 base, J lost 7 bases, and 8 bases lay in between. Per germline, CDR1 SEHNR and CDR2 FQNEAQ (reference sequence). For the CDR3, the DNA is TGTGCCAGCAGCTTAGGACAGGCAGAGCAGTACTTC. Its protein product is CASSLGQAEQYF.

The genes are TRBV28 and TRBJ1-2, with 8 bases identical to TRBD1. Losses at the gene ends were 6 bases for V and 2 bases for J; bases not matched to a gene: 14. Per germline, CDR1 MDHEN and CDR2 SYDVKM. The CDR3 contains 17 residues. CDR3 in amino acids: CASSKWEWDRRNYGYTF. CDR3 DNA sequence: TGTGCCAGCAGCAAATGGGAGTGGGACAGGAGAAACTATGGCTACACCTTC.

The chain is built from TRBV28 and TRBJ1-5; TRBD1 aligns across 7 bases. Looked up from germline, CDR1 is MDHEN and CDR2 is SYDVKM. CDR3 length equals 14 residues. The junction had 6 bases not matched to a gene; V was cut back by 4 bases and J by 6 bases. The CDR3 loop is CASSSAQGRQPQHF. The CDR3 region has the DNA TGTGCCAGCAGTTCCGCACAGGGGCGTCAGCCCCAGCATTTT.

CDR3 DNA sequence: TGTGCCAGCAGCCGGAAGGGGAGCGGGTTCTCCTACGAGCAGTACTTC. Encoded protein: CASSRKGSGFSYEQYF. V and J are TRBV3-1 (or the pseudogene TRBV3-2) and TRBJ2-7, with a tentative D call TRBD2 (6 bases). The CDR3 totals 16 residues. The V and J ends lost 4 bases and 0 bases respectively, with 16 bases between them. Per germline, CDR1 LGHDT and CDR2 YNNKEL (reference sequence).

V usage is TRBV7-9 and J usage is TRBJ1-1; D gene ambiguous. Trimming took 4 bases from V and 4 from J, leaving 10 bases between them. CDR3 length equals 13 residues. The germline gives CDR1 SEHNR, CDR2 FQNEAQ (reference sequence). CDR3 amino acids: CASSYEGITEAFF. In nucleotides, the CDR3 is TGTGCCAGCAGCTACGAGGGTATCACTGAAGCTTTCTTT.